The 10 T cell receptor beta chains below all came from one sample that was sequenced in a study of Ad26.COV2.S vaccination and SARS-CoV-2 variants. Method: immunoSEQ multiplex PCR; TCRdb's copy keeps in-frame clones and lacks some. The table includes 350,000 to 450,000 clones, about 92% detected once. The source was peripheral blood, collected after recovery from COVID-19. Source of these receptors: a human donor who had recovered from COVID-19.

The rearrangement joins TRBV18 to TRBJ2-7; D might be TRBD1 or TRBD2, each matching 5 bases. CDR3 length equals 15 residues. Looked up from germline, CDR1 is KGHSH and CDR2 is LQKENI. Trimming removed 6 bases at V and 2 bases at J, with 17 bases between. Written as DNA, the CDR3 is TGTGCCAGCTCGTGGGGACCGACAATTACCTACGAGCAGTACTTC. It yields the protein CASSWGPTITYEQYF.

The chain recombines TRBV3-1 (or the pseudogene TRBV3-2) with TRBJ2-7, with D unresolved. The V gene's germline CDR1 is LGHDT and CDR2 YNNKEL (reference sequence). This CDR3 has 11 amino acids. Trimming shortened V by 5 bases and J by 4 bases, and 6 bases separated the two germline ends. The CDR3 nucleotides are TGTGCCAGCAGCGGCAGATACGAGCAGTACTTC. This encodes CASSGRYEQYF.

The V call is TRBV2, the J call TRBJ1-1, with 7 bases aligning to TRBD1. Unmatched junction bases numbered 4, after V lost 3 bases and J lost 9 bases. CDR3 size: 12 residues. CDR1 and CDR2 (germline): SNHLY, FYNNEI. This chain's CDR3 is CASSEEGAKAFF. The CDR3 coding sequence is TGTGCCAGCAGTGAGGAGGGGGCGAAAGCTTTCTTT.

The V and J genes are TRBV5-4 and TRBJ1-2, with 10 bases aligning to TRBD1. The CDR3 is 16 residues long. Trimming removed 1 base from V and 8 bases from J; junction bases left unmatched: 11. In germline, CDR1 is SGHNT, CDR2 YYREEE (reference sequence). CDR3 protein: CASSLRLETGGRGYTF. CDR3 bases: TGTGCCAGCAGCTTGCGACTCGAGACAGGGGGCCGGGGCTACACCTTC.

The chain couples TRBV19 to TRBJ1-3; D call uncertain. Germline V CDR1 and CDR2: LNHDA, SQIVND (reference sequence). This CDR3 has 17 amino acids. V shed 3 bases and J shed 0 bases, with 15 bases lying between them. CDR3 protein: CASSMMESAYSGNTIYF. Written as DNA, the CDR3 is TGTGCCAGTAGTATGATGGAGTCAGCCTACTCTGGAAACACCATATATTTT. Full variable domain (missing parts from reference TRBV19 and TRBJ1-3): DGGITQSPKYLFRKEGQNVTLSCEQNLNHDAMYWYRQDPGQGLRLIYYSQIVNDFQKGDIAEGYSVSREKKESFPLTVTSAQKNPTAFYLCASSMMESAYSGNTIYFGEGSWLTVV.

The chain uses TRBV2 and TRBJ2-1; TRBD1 agrees at 7 bases. The length of the CDR3 is 15 residues. V trimming: 7 bases; J trimming: 4 bases; junction bases outside the gene matches: 10. Germline CDR1 SNHLY, CDR2 FYNNEI. The CDR3 sequence: CASNTGAEKYNEQFF. CDR3 DNA sequence: TGTGCCAGCAATACAGGGGCCGAAAAGTACAATGAGCAGTTCTTC.

The chain joins TRBV9 to TRBJ1-3, with 10 bases identical to TRBD1. The CDR3 has 18 residues. Germline CDR1 is SGDLS and CDR2 is YYNGEE. Unmatched junction bases numbered 14, after V lost 4 bases and J lost 4 bases. The CDR3 region has the DNA TGTGCCAGCAGCCAAAGGGGGGACAGGGGTGAGTCCGGAAACACCATATATTTT. It yields the protein CASSQRGDRGESGNTIYF.

This clone showed up just a few times. The CDR3 reads CASSSANRGRKTQYF. The CDR3 DNA is TGTGCCAGCAGCTCCGCCAACAGGGGGAGGAAGACCCAGTACTTC. The chain couples TRBV6-5 to TRBJ2-5; 8 bases line up with TRBD1. The CDR3 consists of 15 residues. V lost 6 bases and J lost 6; bases outside the gene matches: 12. Germline V gives CDR1 MNHEY, CDR2 SVGAGI.

The V call is TRBV18, the J call TRBJ1-1; D is uncertain. This CDR3 comprises 12 residues. Germline V gene lookup returns CDR1 KGHSH and CDR2 LQKENI. V dropped 4 bases and J dropped 1 base, with 4 bases sitting between them. The CDR3 sequence is CASSHRNTEAFF. Here the CDR3 DNA reads TGTGCCAGCTCACATAGGAACACTGAAGCTTTCTTT.

DNA for the CDR3: TGCAGTGCTAGAGGAGCCTACGAGCAGTACTTC. Encoded protein: CSARGAYEQYF. This rearrangement joins TRBV20-1 to TRBJ2-7; D is unresolved. V was clipped by 1 base and J by 2 bases, with 3 bases between them. CDR1 DFQATT and CDR2 SNEGSKA come from the germline V gene (reference sequence). The CDR3 sequence is 11 residues long.